This passage covers 11 T cell receptor beta chains from one sample sequenced in a study of blood T cell dynamics during melanoma immunotherapy (dated by TCRdb to the early 2020s). This specimen's time point label, interpreted: week 3, after first cycle of checkpoint inhibitor. The receptor library was made with the immunoSEQ multiplex PCR assay. Held by TCRdb, this immuneACCESS table contains in-frame sequences only and omits some clones. Under half of the omission traces to an unresolved V gene where checked; the cause of the rest is unknown. The sample table records 8,500 to 13,000 clones; about 90% of these occur just once. The ten largest clones represent about 6.9% of the sample. The material sequenced was blood, taken from a patient treated with checkpoint blockade. All receptors derive from a human donor with melanoma.

The J gene is TRBJ2-1, the V gene TRBV30; TRBD2 aligns across 8 bases. CDR3 length equals 15 residues. Germline V gene lookup returns CDR1 GTSNPN and CDR2 SVGIG (reference sequence). Trimming at V came to 4 bases and at J to 7 bases, leaving 12 bases not matched to a gene. DNA for the CDR3: TGTGCCTGGAATCTCGGTGGACTAGCTCGGAATGAGCAGTTCTTC. As protein: CAWNLGGLARNEQFF.

This clone was seen only a few times. V usage is TRBV5-4 and J usage is TRBJ2-2; the D is unclear. Per germline, CDR1 SGHNT and CDR2 YYREEE (reference sequence). The germline V and J ends were trimmed by 3 bases and 6 bases, with 6 bases remaining between them. The length of the CDR3 is 12 residues. The CDR3 nucleotides read TGTGCCAGCAGCTCCTTTTCCGGGGAGCTGTTTTTT. It specifies CASSSFSGELFF. The full variable domain, its missing parts supplied by reference TRBV5-4 and TRBJ2-2, is ETGVTQSPTHLIKTRGQQVTLRCSSQSGHNTVSWYQQALGQGPQFIFQYYREEENGRGNFPPRFSGLQFPNYSSELNVNALELDDSALYLCASSSFSGELFFGEGSRLTVL.

V is TRBV7-2 and J is TRBJ2-1; TRBD1 matches 7 bases. V shed 5 bases, J shed 0 bases, and the junction held 7 bases outside the gene matches. The CDR3 sequence is 16 residues long. CDR1 is SGHTA, CDR2 FQGNSA, per germline. CDR3 in amino acids: CASSVDTGVSYNEQFF. In nucleotides, the CDR3 is TGTGCCAGCAGCGTCGACACAGGGGTCTCCTACAATGAGCAGTTCTTC.

This clone has a single count. CDR3 bases: TGCGCCAGCAGCCCGGGGACAGGCTCCCTGAACACTGAAGCTTTCTTT. It yields the protein CASSPGTGSLNTEAFF. The chain uses TRBV4-1 and TRBJ1-1; TRBD1 matches 8 bases. The germline V gene encodes CDR1 MGHRA and CDR2 YSYEKL. This CDR3 has 16 amino acids. The V gene end was trimmed by 4 bases and the J gene end by 0 bases; junction bases not matched to a gene: 7.

The CDR3 DNA reads TGTGCCAGCAGCGTAACAGGTCTTAACACTGAAGCTTTCTTT. As protein: CASSVTGLNTEAFF. The genes are TRBV5-4 and TRBJ1-1; D perhaps matches TRBD1 (5 bases). Germline-derived CDR1 and CDR2 are SGHNT and YYREEE (reference sequence). CDR3 size: 14 residues. V was shortened by 4 bases and J by 2 bases, with 12 bases between the two germline ends.

The chain recombines TRBV27 with TRBJ1-6; TRBD1 aligns across 9 bases. CDR1 is MNHEY, CDR2 SMNVEV, per germline (reference sequence). The CDR3 is made up of 16 amino acids. Losses at the gene ends were 6 bases for V and 7 bases for J; bases not matched to a gene: 10. DNA of the CDR3: TGTGCCAGCAGCCGTCCCGGGACAGGGAAGAATTCACCCCTCCACTTT. Its protein is CASSRPGTGKNSPLHF.

This sequence joins TRBV7-2 and TRBJ2-2, with 10 bases matching TRBD1. The germline V gene has CDR1 SGHTA and CDR2 FQGNSA. CDR3 length: 16 amino acids. V shed 4 bases and J 3 bases; nucleotides not matched to a gene: 5. This CDR3 is CASSSQGTGDTGELFF. The CDR3 bases are TGTGCCAGCAGCTCCCAGGGGACAGGGGACACCGGGGAGCTGTTTTTT. The whole variable domain, filled in from reference TRBV7-2 and TRBJ2-2, reads GAGVSQSPSNKVTEKGKDVELRCDPISGHTALYWYRQSLGQGLEFLIYFQGNSAPDKSGLPSDRFSAERTGGSVSTLTIQRTQQEDSAVYLCASSSQGTGDTGELFFGEGSRLTVL.

The chain combines TRBV5-1 with TRBJ2-3; 7 bases are a match to TRBD1. In germline, CDR1 is SGHRS, CDR2 YFSETQ. The CDR3 runs to 14 residues. Trimming took 4 bases from V and 4 from J; bases not matched to a gene: 6. Here the CDR3 DNA reads TGCGCCAGCAGCGCGGACAGGATGCCAGATACGCAGTATTTT. This codes for CASSADRMPDTQYF.

The J gene is TRBJ2-1, the V gene TRBV6-1, with D maybe TRBD2 (6 bases). The ends were cut back, 7 bases at V and 9 bases at J, with 22 bases in the middle. Germline V gene lookup returns CDR1 MNHNS and CDR2 SASEGT. The CDR3 extends over 15 amino acids. In DNA form, the CDR3 reads TGTGCCAGCACCCCCGGGGGAGGTGGTCGCGGTGAGCAGTTCTTC. Its protein is CASTPGGGGRGEQFF.

The chain has TRBV5-8 and TRBJ2-2; the D gene is possibly TRBD1 (5 bases). Trimming removed 2 bases at V and 8 bases at J, with 7 bases between. The CDR3 loop spans 12 amino acids. Germline CDR1 SGHTS, CDR2 YDEGEE. CDR3 nucleotide sequence: TGTGCCAGCAGCTTAAGGGGAGGGGAGCTGTTTTTT. It encodes CASSLRGGELFF.

The chain employs TRBV7-2 and TRBJ2-1; TRBD2 agrees at 9 bases. The CDR3 is 15 amino acids. Germline V CDR1 and CDR2: SGHTA, FQGNSA. Germline trimming cut 2 bases from V and 9 bases from J; bases unmatched to any gene: 8. The CDR3 DNA reads as TGTGCCAGCAGCTTAAGTCGTAGCGGGGGTGGTGAGCAGTTCTTC. This encodes CASSLSRSGGGEQFF.